The sequence of this T cell receptor beta chain was determined in a study of PD-1 blockade in classical Hodgkin lymphoma (dated by TCRdb to 2020 to 2021). Regarding the study in general: Nivolumab dosing was 3 mg/kg intravenously every 2 weeks, continuing until either disease progression or unacceptable toxicity. The study used CyTOF and TCR beta sequencing to define a peripheral blood immune signature of response to PD-1 blockade in classical Hodgkin lymphoma.

Study-wide findings and limitations: Baseline TCR diversity was reported to be lower in newly diagnosed patients than in healthy donors and to be lower still in relapsed/refractory patients. Diversity was lower in patients who began nivolumab less than 1 year after ASCT, so these patients were left out of later analyses to avoid confounding by immune reconstitution. A significant rise by C4D1 was seen in CD4+ but not CD8+ TCR diversity (p=0.0027 vs p=0.16), with the rise being most apparent in complete responders (p=0.02). The study was limited to a single clinical trial cohort, and causes of repertoire differences, possibly disease activity or prior therapy, remained undefined. Baseline diversity similar to that of newly diagnosed patients was observed in trial patients achieving complete response, whereas significantly lower diversity was observed in partial responders and progressors.

The CDR3 spans 13 residues, from the cysteine through the phenylalanine. Only the CDR3 DNA is retained, 39 bases long and in frame from the first base. The CDR1 and CDR2 encoded by the germline V gene are MNHEY and SVGAGI. V loses 6 bases of germline sequence and J loses 2 bases, and the interval between the two ends is 8 bases. Genomic DNA was extracted with the Qiagen DNeasy kit from unsorted PBMCs and from negatively selected CD4+ and CD8+ fractions. TCR beta CDR3 regions were subjected to amplification by immunoSEQ multiplex PCR with primers that anneal to V and J segments. A synthetic immune receptor repertoire was used to minimize amplification bias, and any residual bias was removed computationally once sequencing was done. The authors processed their data as follows. Repertoire diversity was quantified as the Shannon entropy index using custom Python scripts. Unsorted, CD4+ and CD8+ repertoires were analyzed separately, except in combined analyses where CD4+ and CD8+ sequences were merged in silico. A clone counted as expanded when the clone's frequency after treatment rose at least 2-fold relative to C1D1, and clones undetected at baseline were given a pseudocount of 0.5. Singleton clones were defined as clones with 0 or 1 copy at C1D1, and non-singleton clones were defined as clones with 2 or more copies. Clones expanded in unsorted samples were annotated as CD4+, CD8+ or unknown by matching protein sequences in sorted samples from the same patient. Diversity changes from C1D1 to C4D1 were tested in paired samples using Wilcoxon tests. The clones in this table, taken by TCRdb from immuneACCESS, are in-frame only. Not every clone is retained; where verified, under half of the shortfall comes from an unresolved V gene, and the cause of the rest is unknown. V and J calls and clone size are those listed in that table; D and trimming were worked out from the DNA. Present in this sample are fewer than 30,000 clones, approximately 87% of which were seen just once. The leading ten clones occupy under 25% of the sample.

Remarks on this clone: The antigen it binds to is not known. Base-call qualities are not available, and no considerably larger clone is one nucleotide away.

What the time point label conveys for this sample: cycle 2 day 1 (C2D1) of nivolumab. All trial patients had relapsed after autologous stem cell transplantation, with cohorts A, B and C differing in prior brentuximab vedotin exposure. A total of 50 to 70 patients with relapsed/refractory classical Hodgkin lymphoma made up the trial cohort, and each patient's best overall response was complete response, partial response or progressive disease. Trial patients were treated with single-agent nivolumab in the multi-cohort phase II CheckMate 205 trial. Best overall response was determined by an independent review committee according to the 2007 International Working Group response criteria. PBMCs from the trial were collected at three points: immediately before nivolumab initiation (C1D1), and during therapy at cycle 2 day 1 and cycle 4 day 1. Peripheral blood was collected in 8 mL Vacutainer Cell Preparation Tubes, from which PBMCs were isolated by centrifugation and then cryopreserved.

Here the sequenced sample was peripheral blood mononuclear cells (PBMCs), taken before the second cycle of nivolumab. The rearrangement combines TRBV6-5 with TRBJ1-5; a weak D assignment points to TRBD1 (5 bases agree). This TCR was sampled from a human donor with classical Hodgkin lymphoma. CDR3 reads: CASSDRRNQPQHF. Here is the DNA: TGTGCCAGCAGCGACAGACGCAATCAGCCCCAGCATTTT.